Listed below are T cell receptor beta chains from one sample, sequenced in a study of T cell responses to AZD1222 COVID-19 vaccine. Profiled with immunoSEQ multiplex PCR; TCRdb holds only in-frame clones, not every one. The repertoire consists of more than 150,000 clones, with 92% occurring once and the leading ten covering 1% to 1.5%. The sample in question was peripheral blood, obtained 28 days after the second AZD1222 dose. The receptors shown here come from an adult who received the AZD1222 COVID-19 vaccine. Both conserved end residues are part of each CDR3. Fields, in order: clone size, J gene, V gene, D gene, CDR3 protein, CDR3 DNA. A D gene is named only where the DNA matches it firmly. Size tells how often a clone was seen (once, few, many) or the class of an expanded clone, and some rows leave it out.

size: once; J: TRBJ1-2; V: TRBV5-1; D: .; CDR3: CASSLGGSGGYTF; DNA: TGCGCCAGCAGCTTGGGGGGTAGCGGTGGCTACACCTTC
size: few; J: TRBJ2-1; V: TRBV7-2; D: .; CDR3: CASSLAPPYNEQFF; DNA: TGTGCCAGCAGCTTAGCGCCCCCCTACAATGAGCAGTTCTTC
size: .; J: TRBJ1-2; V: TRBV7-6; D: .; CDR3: CASSPLGNYGYTF; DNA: TGTGCCAGCAGCCCCCTGGGGAACTATGGCTACACCTTC
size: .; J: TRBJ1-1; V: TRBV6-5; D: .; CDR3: CAGRGPPGTEAFF; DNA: TGTGCCGGCAGGGGCCCCCCGGGCACTGAAGCTTTCTTT
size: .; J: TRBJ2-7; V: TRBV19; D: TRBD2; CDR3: CASSMLAGGYEQYF; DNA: TGTGCCAGTAGTATGTTGGCGGGGGGGTACGAGCAGTACTTC
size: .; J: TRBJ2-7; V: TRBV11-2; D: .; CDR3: CASSLVADFSYEQYF; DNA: TGTGCCAGCAGCTTGGTAGCGGACTTCTCCTACGAGCAGTACTTC
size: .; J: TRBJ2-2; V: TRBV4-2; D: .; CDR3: CASSQEGQGYAGELFF; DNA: TGTGCCAGCAGCCAAGAAGGGCAGGGGTACGCCGGGGAGCTGTTTTTT
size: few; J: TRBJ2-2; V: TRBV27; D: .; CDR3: CASSIEGQATGELFF; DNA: TGTGCCAGCAGTATAGAGGGGCAAGCCACCGGGGAGCTGTTTTTT
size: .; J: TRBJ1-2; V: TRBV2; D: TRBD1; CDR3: CASSPPGQVYGYTF; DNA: TGTGCCAGCAGTCCCCCGGGACAGGTCTATGGCTACACCTTC
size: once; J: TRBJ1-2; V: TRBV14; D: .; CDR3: CASSGYGEAKGGYTF; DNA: TGTGCCAGCAGCGGGTACGGGGAGGCCAAGGGTGGCTACACCTTC
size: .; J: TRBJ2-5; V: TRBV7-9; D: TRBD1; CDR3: CASSSWTGEETQYF; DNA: TGTGCCAGCAGCTCCTGGACAGGGGAAGAGACCCAGTACTTC
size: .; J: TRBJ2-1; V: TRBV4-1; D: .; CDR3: CASSQSGYNEQFF; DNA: TGCGCCAGCAGCCAGTCCGGATACAATGAGCAGTTCTTC
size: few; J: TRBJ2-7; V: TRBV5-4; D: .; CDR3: CASSLSPAPYEQYF; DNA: TGTGCCAGCAGCTTGTCTCCAGCTCCCTACGAGCAGTACTTC
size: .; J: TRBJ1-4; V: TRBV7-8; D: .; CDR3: CASSLETPLGLFF; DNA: TGTGCCAGCAGCTTAGAGACCCCACTAGGACTGTTTTTT
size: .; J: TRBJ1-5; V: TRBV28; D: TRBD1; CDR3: CASSLGQGMGQPQHF; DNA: TGTGCCAGCAGTTTAGGACAGGGAATGGGCCAGCCCCAGCATTTT
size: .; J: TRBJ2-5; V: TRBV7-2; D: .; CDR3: CASSLSRSQETQYF; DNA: TGTGCCAGCAGCCTTTCGCGCAGCCAAGAGACCCAGTACTTC
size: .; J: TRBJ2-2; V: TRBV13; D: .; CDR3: CAISAFTGELFF; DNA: TGTGCCATTTCGGCGTTCACCGGGGAGCTGTTTTTT
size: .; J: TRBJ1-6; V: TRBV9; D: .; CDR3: CASSVDTPNNSPLHF; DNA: TGTGCCAGCAGCGTAGACACCCCTAATAATTCACCCCTCCACTTT
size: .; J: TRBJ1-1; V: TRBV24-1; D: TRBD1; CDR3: CATSVTGGSEAFF; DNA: TGTGCCACCAGTGTAACAGGGGGGAGCGAAGCTTTCTTT
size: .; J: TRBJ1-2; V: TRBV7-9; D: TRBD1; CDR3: CASSLADREGGYTF; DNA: TGTGCCAGCAGCTTAGCGGACAGGGAAGGTGGCTACACCTTC
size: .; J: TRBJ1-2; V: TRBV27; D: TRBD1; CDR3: CASKRQGDYGYTF; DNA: TGTGCCAGCAAGAGGCAGGGGGACTATGGCTACACCTTC
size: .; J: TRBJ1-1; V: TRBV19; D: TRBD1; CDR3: CASSIPRTGKTEAFF; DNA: TGTGCCAGTAGTATACCCCGGACAGGGAAAACTGAAGCTTTCTTT
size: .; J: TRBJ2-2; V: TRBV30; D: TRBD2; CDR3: CAWSVRLAGNTGELFF; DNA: TGTGCCTGGAGTGTAAGGCTAGCGGGGAACACCGGGGAGCTGTTTTTT
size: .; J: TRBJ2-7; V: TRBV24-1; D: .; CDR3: CATSETGDRNSYEQYF; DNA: TGTGCCACCAGTGAGACGGGGGACAGAAACTCCTACGAGCAGTACTTC
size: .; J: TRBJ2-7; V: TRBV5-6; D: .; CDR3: CASSEGWDPSYEQYF; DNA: TGTGCCAGCAGCGAGGGGTGGGACCCCTCATACGAGCAGTACTTC
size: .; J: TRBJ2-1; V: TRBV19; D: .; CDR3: CASDSTGGHNEQFF; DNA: TGTGCCAGTGATTCGACCGGGGGACACAATGAGCAGTTCTTC
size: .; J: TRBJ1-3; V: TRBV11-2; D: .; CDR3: CASSSRGNTIYF; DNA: TGTGCCAGCAGCTCCAGGGGAAACACCATATATTTT
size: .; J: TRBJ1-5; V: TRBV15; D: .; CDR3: CATPLGMQPQHF; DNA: TGTGCCACCCCTCTAGGGATGCAGCCCCAGCATTTT
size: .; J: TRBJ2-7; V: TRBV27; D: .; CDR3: CASSPVGLTNPEQYF; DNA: TGTGCCAGCAGCCCGGTGGGACTCACCAACCCCGAGCAGTACTTC
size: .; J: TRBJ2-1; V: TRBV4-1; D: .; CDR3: CASSQATTARQFF; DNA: TGCGCCAGCAGCCAAGCAACGACCGCGCGGCAGTTCTTC
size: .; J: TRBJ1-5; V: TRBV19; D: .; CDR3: CASTMGGAYSNQPQHF; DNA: TGTGCCAGTACCATGGGGGGGGCTTATAGCAATCAGCCCCAGCATTTT
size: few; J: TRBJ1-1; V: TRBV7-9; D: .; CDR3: CASSLEYGNTEAFF; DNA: TGTGCCAGCAGCTTAGAATACGGTAACACTGAAGCTTTCTTT
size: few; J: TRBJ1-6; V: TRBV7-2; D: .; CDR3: CASSLEVVLGSYNSPLHF; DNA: TGTGCCAGCAGCTTAGAGGTGGTTCTGGGCTCCTATAATTCACCCCTCCACTTT
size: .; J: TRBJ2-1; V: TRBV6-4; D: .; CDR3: CASSDQGVGGEQFF; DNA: TGTGCCAGCAGTGACCAGGGGGTCGGGGGTGAGCAGTTCTTC
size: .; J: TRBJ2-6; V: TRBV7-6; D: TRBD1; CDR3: CASSLTGERSGANVLTF; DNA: TGTGCCAGCAGCTTAACAGGGGAGAGGTCTGGGGCCAACGTCCTGACTTTC